What follows describes a single TCR beta chain. Its specificity is not known. The sample originates from a study of T cell responses to AZD1222 COVID-19 vaccine. Study-wide results and limits: Donors, mostly white British, included more females; clonal diversity was possibly underestimated. Only a handful of people who got AZD1222 tested seropositive at baseline.

Libraries were prepared by immunoSEQ multiplex PCR; TCRdb keeps only in-frame clonotypes and omits some of them. In the table there are about 79,000 clones, about 91% of which are singletons. V lost 6 bases, J lost 4 bases, and 7 bases stayed unmatched. This CDR3 is 14 amino acids long. Germline-derived CDR1 and CDR2 are SQVTM and ANQGSEA. The clonotype originates from an adult in good health. The sample was peripheral blood, taken on day 0 of MenACWY control vaccination. The chain has TRBV29-1 and TRBJ2-7; 12 bases are a match to TRBD2. CDR3 loop: CSVRPTSGSYEQYF. The CDR3 nucleotides are TGCAGCGTAAGGCCGACTAGCGGGAGTTACGAGCAGTACTTC.